This T cell receptor (beta chain) stems from a study of shared clonotypes between healthy human individuals. Positively selected for CCR7, the CD45RO-negative cells used as naive CD8 cells excluded terminally differentiated effector memory CD45RA+ cells. Germline CDR1 is GTSNPN and CDR2 is SVGIG (reference sequence). V was trimmed by 0 bases and J by 4 bases, leaving 16 bases between them. This CDR3 comprises 15 residues. TCRdb keeps only in-frame clones here, not all; method: immunoSEQ multiplex PCR. In the table there are roughly 850,000 clones, roughly 96% of which are singletons. This receptor was obtained from a man younger than 45 in good health. The sample comprised naive CD8+ T cells sorted from blood. The V and J genes are TRBV30 and TRBJ2-7; D perhaps matches TRBD2 (5 bases). This CDR3 is CAWSVLGRAGYEQYF. The CDR3 DNA follows: TGTGCCTGGAGTGTACTTGGGCGGGCGGGTTACGAGCAGTACTTC.